These 3 T cell receptor beta chains were all obtained from the same sample, sequenced in a study of blood T cell repertoires in COVID-19 (dated by TCRdb to about 2020). The library was obtained by the immunoSEQ multiplex PCR assay. TCRdb took this table from immuneACCESS and kept in-frame rearrangements with V and J called. Such tables lack part of the clones; where checked against another copy, unresolved V genes explain under half of the gap, and the rest is unexplained. The sample includes about 150,000 clones, with 75% to 85% observed a single time. 9% to 13% of the sample goes to the ten largest clones. Input material: peripheral blood. Every receptor here comes from a woman in her sixties or seventies with COVID-19, enrolled during active disease.

The CDR3 here is CASSLGQENYGYTF. In DNA form, the CDR3 reads TGCGCCAGCAGCCTGGGACAGGAAAACTATGGCTACACCTTC. The chain is built from TRBV4-1 and TRBJ1-2; 8 bases map to TRBD1. Losses at the gene ends were 4 bases for V and 2 bases for J; bases not matched to a gene: 3. Looked up from germline, CDR1 is MGHRA and CDR2 is YSYEKL. The CDR3 runs 14 residues.

The chain recombines TRBV18 with TRBJ1-6, with a weak D call TRBD1 (6 bases). The CDR3 has 15 amino acids. The germline V gene has CDR1 KGHSH and CDR2 LQKENI. V was trimmed by 5 bases and J by 2 bases, leaving 10 bases between them. CDR3 sequence: CASSLRDTYNSPLHF. The CDR3 DNA reads as TGTGCCAGCTCATTACGGGACACCTATAATTCACCCCTCCACTTT.

The genes are TRBV21-1 and TRBJ2-7; the table names TRBD2, a call not compared with the DNA. TRBV21-1 is noted as a pseudogene. The CDR3 covers 15 residues. The CDR3 reads CASSPLMRANYEQYV. DNA of the CDR3: TGTGCCAGCAGCCCACTTATGCGGGCAAACTACGAGCAGTACGTC.